These T cell receptor beta chains were read from a single sample in a study of identical twins. TCRdb ran MiXCR on the 5' RACE reads and lists one entry per CDR3 protein. The table includes roughly 770,000 distinct CDR3 sequences, over 15% detected once. These data are also associated with another study on T cells expressing NK-cell markers.

The source material was PBMCs. Receptors originate from a woman aged 18-35 years in good health. The CDR3 runs from the conserved cysteine through the conserved F or W. D genes are given only for firm matches. Not all rows give a size; the values are once, few, many and, for expanded clones, a class.

clone size,D gene,J gene,V gene,CDR3 protein,CDR3 DNA
.,TRBD2,TRBJ2-1,TRBV6-2/TRBV6-3,CASSPRPGLAGDRSYNEQFF,TGTGCCAGCAGCCCCCGACCGGGACTAGCCGGAGATCGCTCCTACAATGAGCAGTTCTTC
few,.,TRBJ2-1,TRBV20-1,CSARDRRGLNEQFF,TGCAGTGCTAGAGATCGACGCGGGCTCAATGAGCAGTTCTTC
many,.,TRBJ2-5,TRBV20-1,CSATGPQETQYF,TGCAGTGCTACAGGGCCCCAAGAGACCCAGTACTTC
.,.,TRBJ2-5,TRBV24-1,CVTSEGTKETQYF,TGTGTCACCAGTGAAGGGACCAAAGAGACCCAGTACTTC
few,TRBD2,TRBJ2-7,TRBV7-9,CASSSQRSGRTYEQYF,TGTGCCAGCAGCTCCCAACGTAGCGGGAGGACCTACGAGCAGTACTTC
.,.,TRBJ2-1,TRBV29-1,CSAKSAEKTYNEQFF,TGCAGCGCCAAGTCGGCAGAAAAAACCTACAATGAGCAGTTCTTC
many,TRBD2,TRBJ2-7,TRBV10-3,CAISFVTSGLSHEQYF,TGTGCCATCAGTTTCGTGACTAGCGGTCTTTCCCACGAGCAGTACTTC
.,TRBD2,TRBJ2-1,TRBV5-1,CASSLISAGGYNEQFF,TGCGCCAGCAGCTTGATTTCGGCGGGAGGGTACAATGAGCAGTTCTTC
.,.,TRBJ1-2,TRBV25-1,CASSENGYFSGYTF,TGTGCCAGCAGTGAAAATGGTTATTTCTCTGGCTACACCTTC
few,.,TRBJ1-1,TRBV5-1,CASSLRRADTEAFF,TGCGCCAGCAGCTTGCGCAGGGCGGACACTGAAGCTTTCTTT
few,TRBD1,TRBJ2-7,TRBV7-6,CASSLEGQGALNEQYF,TGTGCCAGCAGCTTAGAGGGACAGGGGGCTCTCAACGAGCAGTACTTC
.,.,TRBJ1-1,TRBV20-1,CSAPDPTRTRPEAFF,TGCAGTGCCCCTGATCCGACAAGGACAAGACCCGAAGCTTTCTTT
few,.,TRBJ1-1,TRBV5-5,CASSLAWADTEAFF,TGTGCCAGCAGCTTGGCCTGGGCGGACACTGAAGCTTTCTTT
few,.,TRBJ1-2,TRBV6-5,CASSYPEGASGYTF,TGTGCCAGCAGTTACCCTGAAGGGGCCAGCGGCTACACCTTC
.,TRBD2,TRBJ2-1,TRBV5-1,CASSIRTSGGAIEQFF,TGCGCCAGCAGCATCCGGACTAGCGGGGGGGCGATTGAGCAGTTCTTC
.,.,TRBJ1-2,TRBV6-5,CASSYVANYGYTF,TGTGCCAGCAGTTATGTGGCTAACTATGGCTACACCTTC
.,TRBD2,TRBJ2-5,TRBV5-1,CASSQSGRAGETQYF,TGCGCCAGCAGTCAAAGCGGGAGGGCAGGGGAGACCCAGTACTTC
few,.,TRBJ1-4,TRBV12-3/TRBV12-4,CASSSFNEKLFF,TGTGCCAGCAGTTCCTTCAATGAAAAACTGTTTTTT
.,TRBD2,TRBJ2-7,TRBV10-3,CAISSGTSGRERGYEQYF,TGTGCCATCAGCTCCGGGACTAGCGGGAGGGAGAGGGGCTACGAGCAGTACTTC
few,.,TRBJ2-1,TRBV29-1,CSVVGLDQSSYNEQFF,TGCAGCGTTGTAGGTCTGGACCAGAGCTCCTACAATGAGCAGTTCTTC